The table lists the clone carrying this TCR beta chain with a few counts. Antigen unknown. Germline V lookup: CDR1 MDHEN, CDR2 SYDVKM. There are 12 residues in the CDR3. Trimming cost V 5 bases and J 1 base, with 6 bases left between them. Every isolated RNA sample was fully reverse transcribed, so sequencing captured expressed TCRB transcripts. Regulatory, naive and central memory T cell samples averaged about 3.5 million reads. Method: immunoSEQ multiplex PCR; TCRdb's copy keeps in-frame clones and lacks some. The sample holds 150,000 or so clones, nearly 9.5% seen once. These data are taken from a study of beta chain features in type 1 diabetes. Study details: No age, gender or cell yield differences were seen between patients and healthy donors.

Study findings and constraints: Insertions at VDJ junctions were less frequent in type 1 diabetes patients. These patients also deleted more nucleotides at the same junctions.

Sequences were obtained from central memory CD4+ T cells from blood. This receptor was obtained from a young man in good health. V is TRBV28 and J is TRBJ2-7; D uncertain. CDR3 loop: CASSRGSYEQYF. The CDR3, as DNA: TGTGCCAGCAGTCGCGGATCCTACGAGCAGTACTTC.